This T cell receptor beta chain was found in a study of blood T cell repertoires in COVID-19. Study in general: Nucleic acid was either cDNA or gDNA, and it came from T cells, B-cell-depleted T cells, or PBMCs.

V lost 6 bases and J lost 6, with 18 bases in between. This CDR3 has 15 amino acids. CDR1 and CDR2 (germline): LGHNA, YNFKEQ. Authors' data handling: Reference gene primer amplification in the assay estimated nucleated cell counts. Here immunoSEQ multiplex PCR was the method, and the copy in TCRdb shows in-frame clones only, minus some. That table furnishes V, J and clone size, whereas the DNA furnished D and trimming. The repertoire includes about 150,000 clones, approximately 92% of them detected once, and roughly 13% sits in the top ten. Sequenced sample: peripheral blood. The sequence derives from a man between 18 and 35 years old with COVID-19, enrolled during active disease. The chain has TRBV4-2 and TRBJ2-1; D may be TRBD2 (6 bases). The CDR3 nucleotides read TGTGCCAGCAGTCTGGGGACTGGGAGTTCCAATGAGCAGTTCTTC. Amino acids: CASSLGTGSSNEQFF.